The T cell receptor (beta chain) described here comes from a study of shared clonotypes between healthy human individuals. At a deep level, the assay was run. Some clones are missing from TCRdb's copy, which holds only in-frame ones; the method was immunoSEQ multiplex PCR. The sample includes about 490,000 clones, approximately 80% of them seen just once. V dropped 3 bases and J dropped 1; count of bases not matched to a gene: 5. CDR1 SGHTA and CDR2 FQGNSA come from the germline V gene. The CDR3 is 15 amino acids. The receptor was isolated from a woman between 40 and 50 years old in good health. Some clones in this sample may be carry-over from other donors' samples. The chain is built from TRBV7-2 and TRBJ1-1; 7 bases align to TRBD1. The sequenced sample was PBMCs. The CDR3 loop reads CASSFSGGANTEAFF. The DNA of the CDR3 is TGTGCCAGCAGCTTTTCAGGGGGGGCGAACACTGAAGCTTTCTTT. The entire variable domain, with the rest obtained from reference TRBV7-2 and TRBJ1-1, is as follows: GAGVSQSPSNKVTEKGKDVELRCDPISGHTALYWYRQSLGQGLEFLIYFQGNSAPDKSGLPSDRFSAERTGGSVSTLTIQRTQQEDSAVYLCASSFSGGANTEAFFGQGTRLTVV.